Each of the 16 T cell receptor beta chains below was sequenced from the same sample in a study of OX40 agonist ivuxolimab in advanced cancers. Clones were sequenced by immunoSEQ multiplex PCR, and TCRdb holds only the in-frame ones, with some missing. This table has tens of thousands of clones, 88% appearing once. Sequences were derived from CD4+ or CD8+ T cells sorted from blood, sampled in a trial of the OX40 agonist ivuxolimab. These receptor sequences come from an adult with an advanced solid tumor such as melanoma, head and neck, liver or kidney cancer.

The chain carries TRBV5-4 and TRBJ1-3, with TRBD1 as a possible D gene (6 bases). Germline assignment: CDR1 SGHNT and CDR2 YYREEE (reference sequence). V gave up 4 bases and J gave up 6 bases, with 14 bases separating them. This CDR3 comprises 14 residues. CDR3 coding DNA: TGTGCCAGCAGCCGAGGGGGGGCGGAAAACACCATATATTTT. It encodes CASSRGGAENTIYF.

The CDR3 region is CASRDEIQGKAAFF. In DNA form, the CDR3 reads TGTGCCAGCAGGGACGAAATACAGGGGAAAGCGGCTTTCTTT. V gene TRBV2 combines with J gene TRBJ1-1; 7 bases fit TRBD1. CDR3 length equals 14 residues. In germline, CDR1 is SNHLY, CDR2 FYNNEI. The J segment lost 11 bases and the V segment lost 6 bases, leaving 15 bases of the junction unmatched.

V gene TRBV21-1 combines with J gene TRBJ1-5. TRBV21-1 corresponds to a pseudogene. CDR3 size: 15 residues. The CDR3 DNA sequence: TGTGCCAGCAGCAACGGTGGGAAGAGCAATCAGCCCCAGCATTTT. Its translation is CASSNGGKSNQPQHF.

This chain connects TRBV10-3 to TRBJ1-5, with a tentative D call TRBD1 (5 bases). Germline V gives CDR1 ENHRY, CDR2 SYGVKD. The CDR3 extends over 17 amino acids. Trimming removed 0 bases at V and 9 bases at J, with 21 bases between. CDR3 region: CAISESPRGVEGTPQHF. The DNA of the CDR3 is TGTGCCATCAGTGAGTCCCCCCGGGGGGTCGAAGGTACGCCCCAGCATTTT.

The chain links TRBV7-2 to TRBJ2-4, with TRBD2 matching over 8 bases. The germline CDR1 and CDR2 sequences are SGHTA and FQGNSA. Germline trimming cut 7 bases from V and 0 bases from J; bases unmatched to any gene: 2. CDR3 size: 14 residues. The CDR3 region has the DNA TGTGCCAGCAACCGGGGGGGAGCCAAAAACATTCAGTACTTC. Amino acid sequence: CASNRGGAKNIQYF.

The rearrangement links TRBV7-8 to TRBJ1-5; D is undetermined. Per germline, CDR1 SGHVS and CDR2 FQNEAQ. This CDR3 contains 17 residues. V was cut by 5 bases and J by 3 bases, with 20 bases left in between. The CDR3 spells CASSPAPGLYPNQPQHF. CDR3 coding DNA: TGTGCCAGCAGCCCGGCCCCAGGTCTATACCCCAATCAGCCCCAGCATTTT.

The rearrangement links TRBV7-2 to TRBJ2-3; D not resolved. Germline V gives CDR1 SGHTA, CDR2 FQGNSA. V lost 0 bases and J lost 6, with 1 base in between. The CDR3 length is 11 residues. Here the CDR3 DNA reads TGTGCCAGCAGCTTAGCCGATACGCAGTATTTT. Translation: CASSLADTQYF.

V and J are TRBV5-1 and TRBJ1-2; tentative D call: TRBD1 (5 bases). Germline V lookup: CDR1 SGHRS, CDR2 YFSETQ. This CDR3 is 15 amino acids long. V was trimmed by 1 base and J by 6 bases, leaving 16 bases between them. Written as DNA, the CDR3 is TGCGCCAGCAGCTTGAGGCAGGGCGAGTACAATGGCTACACCTTC. Translated, it gives CASSLRQGEYNGYTF. Looking up the rest from reference TRBV5-1 and TRBJ1-2 gives the full variable domain: KAGVTQTPRYLIKTRGQQVTLSCSPISGHRSVSWYQQTPGQGLQFLFEYFSETQRNKGNFPGRFSGRQFSNSRSEMNVSTLELGDSALYLCASSLRQGEYNGYTFGSGTRLTVV.

The genes are TRBV5-4 and TRBJ1-2; D not certain. Trimming cost V 10 bases and J 6 bases, with 19 bases left between them. This CDR3 region has 13 residues. Germline-derived CDR1 and CDR2 are SGHNT and YYREEE (reference sequence). The CDR3 DNA sequence: TGTGCCGGCGGGCTGCGGGTGGGCGATGGCTACACCTTC. Protein: CAGGLRVGDGYTF. Together with reference TRBV5-4 and TRBJ1-2, the CDR3 gives the full variable domain: ETGVTQSPTHLIKTRGQQVTLRCSSQSGHNTVSWYQQALGQGPQFIFQYYREEENGRGNFPPRFSGLQFPNYSSELNVNALELDDSALYLCAGGLRVGDGYTFGSGTRLTVV.

This chain links TRBV4-3 with TRBJ2-1, with D possibly matching TRBD1 (5 bases). Per the germline V gene, CDR1 is LGHNA and CDR2 is YSLEER. This CDR3 has 15 amino acids. Trimming left V 3 bases short and J 5 bases short, with 14 bases between. The CDR3, as DNA: TGCGCCAGCAGCCAGGAACAGGCGTTCGACAATGAGCAGTTCTTC. Amino acids: CASSQEQAFDNEQFF.

This chain joins TRBV10-3 and TRBJ1-5; 8 bases match TRBD1. Germline CDR1 ENHRY, CDR2 SYGVKD. The CDR3 extends over 14 amino acids. V lost 4 bases and J lost 7; bases outside the gene matches: 6. CDR3 coding DNA: TGTGCCATCAGTGCGGACAGGGCGGGGCAGCCCCAGCATTTT. This encodes CAISADRAGQPQHF.

In the case of this clone: Other DNA sequences in this sample translate to the same CDR3. The chain has TRBV5-1 and TRBJ2-7, with TRBD2 as a possible D gene (5 bases). CDR1 is SGHRS and CDR2 is YFSETQ in the germline V gene. There are 14 residues in the CDR3. Between the trimmed V and J ends, which lost 4 bases and 0 bases, there was a span of 11 bases. The CDR3 DNA follows: TGCGCCAGCAGCCGTACCGGGGACTCCTACGAGCAGTACTTC. Translated: CASSRTGDSYEQYF. Supplemented by reference TRBV5-1 and TRBJ2-7, the full variable domain reads KAGVTQTPRYLIKTRGQQVTLSCSPISGHRSVSWYQQTPGQGLQFLFEYFSETQRNKGNFPGRFSGRQFSNSRSEMNVSTLELGDSALYLCASSRTGDSYEQYFGPGTRLTVT.

V is TRBV28 and J is TRBJ1-1; D is perhaps TRBD1 (6 bases). Trimming removed 7 bases from V and 10 bases from J, with 16 bases in between. The V gene's germline CDR1 is MDHEN and CDR2 SYDVKM. The CDR3 spans 12 residues. Here the CDR3 reads CASTGDTKVAFF. The CDR3 DNA is TGTGCCAGCACCGGGGACACGAAGGTAGCTTTCTTT.

The chain is built from TRBV7-9 and TRBJ2-3; D remains ambiguous. The V end lost 2 bases, the J end lost 2 bases, and 11 bases lay between the germline ends. Germline V CDR1 and CDR2: SEHNR, FQNEAQ (reference sequence). CDR3 length equals 15 residues. CDR3 sequence reads: CASSLKGRATDTQYF. The DNA of the CDR3 is TGTGCCAGCAGCTTAAAGGGTAGGGCCACAGATACGCAGTATTTT.

The chain joins TRBV6-5 to TRBJ2-7; D is ambiguous. V lost 6 bases and J 7 bases, leaving 19 bases between the germline ends. This CDR3 has 14 residues. CDR1 is MNHEY and CDR2 is SVGAGI in the germline V gene. The CDR3 is CASSPNGVGKEQYF. CDR3 nucleotide sequence: TGTGCCAGCAGCCCCAACGGTGTTGGGAAAGAGCAGTACTTC.

This chain connects TRBV5-1 to TRBJ2-2; D unclear. The CDR3 has 16 amino acids. V was clipped by 0 bases and J by 2 bases, with 11 bases between them. Germline values: CDR1 SGHRS, CDR2 YFSETQ. This chain's CDR3 is CASSLEAAINTGELFF. The CDR3 DNA follows: TGCGCCAGCAGCTTGGAGGCGGCCATAAACACCGGGGAGCTGTTTTTT.